The present entry profiles one T cell receptor beta chain with its context. Its specificity is not known. These data originate in a study of T cell responses to AZD1222 COVID-19 vaccine. General study findings and limits: After the peak T cell response, and only then, were repertoires sampled. Only a handful of AZD1222 recipients, several in all, had baseline seropositivity. In the spike-specific TCR repertoire, nearly half reportedly target unmutated variant regions.

Germline lookup yields CDR1 SGHKS and CDR2 YYEKEE (reference sequence). CDR3 size: 15 residues. J lost 4 bases, V lost 0 bases, and 6 bases had no gene match. Produced via immunoSEQ multiplex PCR; TCRdb's table is partial and in-frame only. Of 180,000 or so clones in the sample, approximately 91% were seen once. The receptor was isolated from an adult in good health. The chain has TRBV5-5 and TRBJ2-7; 8 bases agree with TRBD1. The sample in question was peripheral blood, obtained on day 0 of AZD1222 vaccination. Here the CDR3 DNA reads TGTGCCAGCAGCTTGGCCACAGGGGGTCAGTACGAGCAGTACTTC. This codes for CASSLATGGQYEQYF.